The rows below give T cell receptor beta chains drawn from one sample of a study of blood T cell repertoires in COVID-19. Assay used: immunoSEQ multiplex PCR; TCRdb lists only in-frame clones, some missing. The repertoire holds about 210,000 clones, with about four fifths as singletons. The source material was peripheral blood. The receptors were sampled from a woman between 40 and 55 years old with acute or convalescent COVID-19. CDR3s include the opening cysteine and the closing phenylalanine or tryptophan. The D gene is left open where the match is weak. Part of the rows lack a size; the others show once, few, many or a class for expanded clones.

J gene: TRBJ2-5; V gene: TRBV29-1; clone size: -; D gene: TRBD1; CDR3 DNA: TGCAGCGTAGTACAGGGGGATTATGGAGAGACCCAGTACTTC; CDR3 protein: CSVVQGDYGETQYF
J gene: TRBJ1-5; V gene: TRBV4-2; clone size: few; D gene: TRBD1; CDR3 DNA: TGTGCCAGCAGCCAAGAATCGACAGGGGTAGGTCAGCCCCAGCATTTT; CDR3 protein: CASSQESTGVGQPQHF
J gene: TRBJ2-4; V gene: TRBV30; clone size: few; D gene: TRBD2; CDR3 DNA: TGTGCCTGGAGTGTAGGACTAGCGGGGGGGATTCAGTACTTC; CDR3 protein: CAWSVGLAGGIQYF
J gene: TRBJ2-3; V gene: TRBV7-6; clone size: -; D gene: TRBD1; CDR3 DNA: TGTGCCAGCAGCCCGTGGGACAGATCTAGCACAGATACGCAGTATTTT; CDR3 protein: CASSPWDRSSTDTQYF
J gene: TRBJ2-1; V gene: TRBV19; clone size: few; D gene: TRBD2; CDR3 DNA: TGTGCCAGTAGTACAAGCGGGGGGGCTTCAAGAGAGCAGTTCTTC; CDR3 protein: CASSTSGGASREQFF
J gene: TRBJ2-3; V gene: TRBV5-1; clone size: few; D gene: TRBD2; CDR3 DNA: TGCGCCAGCAGCTTGCGGGGCGGGGGGCAGGCGGATACGCAGTATTTT; CDR3 protein: CASSLRGGGQADTQYF
J gene: TRBJ2-7; V gene: TRBV4-2; clone size: few; D gene: TRBD1; CDR3 DNA: TGTGCCAGCAGCCAAGAGGGGTCAACAGGGGGCTCCTACGAGCAGTACTTC; CDR3 protein: CASSQEGSTGGSYEQYF
J gene: TRBJ2-5; V gene: TRBV9; clone size: -; D gene: TRBD1; CDR3 DNA: TGTGCCAGCAGCGTGGGGACAGGGCTTCAAGAGACCCAGTACTTC; CDR3 protein: CASSVGTGLQETQYF
J gene: TRBJ2-7; V gene: TRBV7-2; clone size: -; D gene: TRBD1; CDR3 DNA: TGTGCCAGCAGCTTATCTGTGGCAGGGGGAGCAATGAACTACGAGCAGTACTTC; CDR3 protein: CASSLSVAGGAMNYEQYF
J gene: TRBJ2-3; V gene: TRBV7-2; clone size: -; D gene: TRBD2; CDR3 DNA: TGTGCCAGCAGCTTACCTTGGGCGGGGGGAGGAGATACGCAGTATTTT; CDR3 protein: CASSLPWAGGGDTQYF
J gene: TRBJ2-1; V gene: TRBV5-1; clone size: -; D gene: TRBD2; CDR3 DNA: TGCGCCAGCAGCCCCCGGACTAGATATGAGCAGTTCTTC; CDR3 protein: CASSPRTRYEQFF
J gene: TRBJ1-1; V gene: TRBV7-2; clone size: once; D gene: TRBD1; CDR3 DNA: TGTGCCAGCAGCTTATTGTACAGGGGCTTTGGTGAAGCTTTCTTT; CDR3 protein: CASSLLYRGFGEAFF
J gene: TRBJ2-3; V gene: TRBV4-2; clone size: -; D gene: -; CDR3 DNA: TGTGCCAGCAGCCAAGATCCCGGGGATACGCAGTATTTT; CDR3 protein: CASSQDPGDTQYF
J gene: TRBJ1-2; V gene: TRBV30; clone size: -; D gene: TRBD1; CDR3 DNA: TGTGCCTGGAGTCCCCCGGGGACAGGGATCAGCTATGGCTACACCTTC; CDR3 protein: CAWSPPGTGISYGYTF
J gene: TRBJ2-4; V gene: TRBV27; clone size: -; D gene: -; CDR3 DNA: TGTGCCAGCAGTTTCCAGGGTTCCAAAAACATTCAGTACTTC; CDR3 protein: CASSFQGSKNIQYF
J gene: TRBJ1-1; V gene: TRBV30; clone size: -; D gene: -; CDR3 DNA: TGTGCCTGGAACCCCGAGGTCGGTGAAGCTTTCTTT; CDR3 protein: CAWNPEVGEAFF
J gene: TRBJ2-3; V gene: TRBV9; clone size: -; D gene: TRBD2; CDR3 DNA: TGTGCCAGCAGCCCAGCGGGGGGGGAGACAGATACGCAGTATTTT; CDR3 protein: CASSPAGGETDTQYF
J gene: TRBJ1-4; V gene: TRBV11-2; clone size: -; D gene: TRBD1; CDR3 DNA: TGTGCCAGCAGCTTAGCGGACAGGGTTTTTGAAAAACTGTTTTTT; CDR3 protein: CASSLADRVFEKLFF
J gene: TRBJ2-5; V gene: TRBV7-9; clone size: -; D gene: -; CDR3 DNA: TGTGCCAGCAGCTTATCCCGTTACCAAGAGACCCAGTACTTC; CDR3 protein: CASSLSRYQETQYF
J gene: TRBJ2-2; V gene: TRBV7-9; clone size: -; D gene: -; CDR3 DNA: TGTGCCAGCAGCTTTGATACAGGCTCGAACACCGGGGAGCTGTTTTTT; CDR3 protein: CASSFDTGSNTGELFF
J gene: TRBJ1-3; V gene: TRBV11-2; clone size: few; D gene: -; CDR3 DNA: TGTGCCAGCAGCTTAGACAGAGGTCCTGGAAACACCATATATTTT; CDR3 protein: CASSLDRGPGNTIYF
J gene: TRBJ2-3; V gene: TRBV11-2; clone size: -; D gene: TRBD2; CDR3 DNA: TGTGCCAGCAGCCAAAGCGGGGGCGGCACAGATACGCAGTATTTT; CDR3 protein: CASSQSGGGTDTQYF
J gene: TRBJ1-3; V gene: TRBV19; clone size: few; D gene: -; CDR3 DNA: TGTGCCAGTACGAGCTCTGGAAACACCATATATTTT; CDR3 protein: CASTSSGNTIYF
J gene: TRBJ2-1; V gene: TRBV15; clone size: -; D gene: TRBD2; CDR3 DNA: TGTGCCACCAGCAGGGTAGCGGGGTCCTACAATGAGCAGTTCTTC; CDR3 protein: CATSRVAGSYNEQFF